The 8 T cell receptor beta chains reported below all come from one sample, sequenced in a study of human T cells and chemical hapten exposure. The time point is: patch test 1, 2 weeks after DPC sensitization. Treatment here: therapeutic diphenylcyclopropenone sensitization with weekly scalp DPC. MiXCR was run by TCRdb on the RACE reads, yielding one entry per CDR3 protein. The table records some 180,000 distinct CDR3 sequences, more than 20% of them present only once. The specimen was whole blood, collected in connection with sensitization to the hapten diphenylcyclopropenone (DPC). Receptor source: a woman in her 50s with alopecia areata. Some clones in this sample may be carry-over from other donors' samples.

This clonotype came up a few times. The chain joins TRBV15 to TRBJ2-7; D possibly corresponds to TRBD1 (6 bases). Trimming pared 5 bases from V and 6 bases from J, leaving 14 bases between. This CDR3 comprises 13 residues. Germline assignment: CDR1 LNHNV and CDR2 YYDKDF (reference sequence). The CDR3 spells CATSASGGGEQYF. The CDR3 DNA is TGTGCCACCAGCGCCAGTGGGGGCGGCGAGCAGTACTTC.

This clonotype has ten or more counts. The chain carries TRBV24-1 and TRBJ2-3; D gene uncertain. CDR1 and CDR2 from the germline V gene are KGHDR and SFDVKD. The V gene lost 4 bases and the J gene lost 2 bases, with 3 bases spanning the gap. This CDR3 contains 12 residues. CDR3 protein: CATSETTDTQYF. The CDR3 DNA sequence: TGTGCCACCAGTGAGACCACAGATACGCAGTATTTT.

The chain couples TRBV11-2 to TRBJ2-1; 8 positions match TRBD2. The CDR3 covers 16 residues. V shed 5 bases, J shed 1 base, and the junction held 7 bases outside the gene matches. The germline CDR1 and CDR2 sequences are SGHAT and FQNNGV. The CDR3 nucleotides are TGTGCCAGCAGCGGGGAGGCGGGAGGTTCCTACAATGAGCAGTTCTTC. This codes for CASSGEAGGSYNEQFF.

As regards this clonotype: One end of the junction varies from germline; a read error may be responsible. The gene calls are TRBV7-7 and TRBJ2-1, with D unresolved. Germline assignment: CDR1 SSHAT and CDR2 FNYEAQ (reference sequence). The CDR3 has 13 amino acids. Written as DNA, the CDR3 is TGTGCTAGCAGCTCCGACTTTTTAAATAAGCAGTTCTTC. Amino acids: CASSSDFLNKQFF.

This clonotype has just a few counts. This chain connects TRBV9 to TRBJ1-3, with a weak D call TRBD1 (6 bases). The germline V and J ends were trimmed by 4 bases and 2 bases, with 13 bases remaining between them. Germline CDR1 and CDR2: SGDLS and YYNGEE. CDR3 length equals 15 residues. The CDR3 DNA sequence: TGTGCCAGCAGCCCCCAGAGGACAGCTGGAAACACCATATATTTT. Protein sequence: CASSPQRTAGNTIYF.

This chain uses TRBV20-1 with TRBJ2-3; possibly TRBD2 for D (6 bases). V lost 5 bases and J lost 2, with 23 bases in between. Germline V CDR1 and CDR2: DFQATT, SNEGSKA (reference sequence). The CDR3 runs 17 residues. The CDR3 region is CSAGTYRRAWDTDTQYF. CDR3 sequence (DNA): TGCAGTGCTGGAACTTACCGGAGGGCCTGGGACACAGATACGCAGTATTTT.

The V call is TRBV7-2, the J call TRBJ2-7; 12 nucleotides match TRBD2. V was pared by 5 bases and J by 7 bases, with 12 bases of the junction left unmatched. Germline V gene sequence: CDR1 SGHTA, CDR2 FQGNSA. The CDR3 has 16 amino acids. In nucleotides, the CDR3 is TGTGCCAGCAGCAGATCCGGGACTAGCGGGCGGTGGGAGCAGTACTTC. Translated, it gives CASSRSGTSGRWEQYF.

This clonotype was found many times. The rearrangement links TRBV5-1 to TRBJ2-5; D remains unclear. Germline-derived CDR1 and CDR2 are SGHRS and YFSETQ. The CDR3 spans 13 residues. V was shortened by 2 bases and J by 5 bases, with 10 bases between the two germline ends. For the CDR3, the DNA is TGCGCCAGCAGCTTTCAAGAACGGGAGACCCAGTACTTC. Translating gives CASSFQERETQYF.